This T cell receptor beta chain stems from a study of T cell responses to AZD1222 COVID-19 vaccine. Clones were sequenced by immunoSEQ multiplex PCR, and TCRdb holds only the in-frame ones, with some missing. This table holds some 150,000 clones, 93% found once. This CDR3 is built from 13 residues. The germline V gene has CDR1 SGDLS and CDR2 YYNGEE. Details on this clone: One junction end does not reproduce the germline sequence, and a read error may be involved.

Sequencing was performed on peripheral blood, taken on day 0 of MenACWY control vaccination. The TCR sequence derives from an adult in good health. The chain recombines TRBV9 with TRBJ1-1; D is unclear. CDR3 coding DNA: TGCGCCAGCAGCGTAGAAGGGTACACTGAAGCTTTCTTT. Translating it yields CASSVEGYTEAFF.